This entry lists 20 T cell receptor beta chains sequenced from one sample in a study of graft-versus-host responses after intestinal transplantation. Processing released intraepithelial and lamina propria lymphocytes from the graft tissue. Clones were read by immunoSEQ multiplex PCR, and TCRdb kept only the in-frame ones, dropping some. This table holds about 4,300 clones, about 72% found once. The input for sequencing was ileum tissue, taken 9 days after transplant. The source of these receptors is a human patient who received an intestinal transplant, so some T cells may come from the graft donor.

The J gene is TRBJ1-3, the V gene TRBV25-1; D gene uncertain. CDR1 is MGHDK, CDR2 SYGVNS, per germline. This CDR3 has 14 residues. V gave up 2 bases and J gave up 0 bases, with 5 bases separating them. The CDR3 reads CASSEQNSGNTIYF. Here the CDR3 DNA reads TGTGCCAGCAGTGAACAAAACTCTGGAAACACCATATATTTT.

The chain joins TRBV7-8 to TRBJ2-7; weak D call: TRBD2 (5 bases). Trimming shortened V by 5 bases and J by 3 bases, and 8 bases separated the two germline ends. The CDR3 is 12 residues long. Germline V lookup: CDR1 SGHVS, CDR2 FQNEAQ. The CDR3 is CASSAGIYEQYF. CDR3 sequence (DNA): TGTGCCAGCAGCGCCGGGATCTACGAGCAGTACTTC.

The rearrangement links TRBV6-4 to TRBJ2-3, with D maybe TRBD2 (6 bases). The CDR3 spans 15 residues. V lost 4 bases, J lost 0 bases, and 11 bases lay in between. The germline CDR1 and CDR2 sequences are MRHNA and SNTAGT. CDR3 DNA: TGTGCCAGCAGTGGGACTAACGGTAGCACAGATACGCAGTATTTT. Encoded protein: CASSGTNGSTDTQYF.

The chain combines TRBV27 with TRBJ2-1; D unresolved. The V gene's germline CDR1 is MNHEY and CDR2 SMNVEV (reference sequence). This CDR3 has 14 residues. V was cut by 3 bases and J by 5 bases, with 11 bases left in between. CDR3 amino acids: CASSFRSLNNEQFF. CDR3 in DNA: TGTGCCAGCAGTTTCCGTTCCCTAAACAATGAGCAGTTCTTC.

The rearrangement uses TRBV7-9 and TRBJ1-2; D unclear. CDR3 length: 12 amino acids. Germline lookup yields CDR1 SEHNR and CDR2 FQNEAQ (reference sequence). V shed 3 bases and J shed 4 bases, with 6 bases lying between them. The CDR3 bases are TGTGCCAGCAGCTTTTTCCGCTATGGCTACACCTTC. It yields the protein CASSFFRYGYTF.

The CDR3 DNA sequence: TGTGCCAGCAGTAGGACTAGCGGGGGGGCCCGGGAGACCCAGTACTTC. Protein sequence: CASSRTSGGARETQYF. The chain carries TRBV28 and TRBJ2-5, with TRBD2 matching 15 bases. V lost 5 bases, J lost 5 bases, and 6 bases stayed unmatched. In germline, CDR1 is MDHEN, CDR2 SYDVKM. This CDR3 contains 16 residues.

The chain joins TRBV15 to TRBJ2-3; TRBD2 aligns across 7 bases. V shed 4 bases and J 2 bases; nucleotides not matched to a gene: 9. Germline CDR1 LNHNV, CDR2 YYDKDF (reference sequence). CDR3 length: 16 amino acids. In DNA, the CDR3 is TGTGCCACCAGCACCGGGACTATTGGGGTCACAGATACGCAGTATTTT. Encoded protein: CATSTGTIGVTDTQYF. Combining the CDR3 with reference TRBV15 and TRBJ2-3 gives the whole variable domain DAMVIQNPRYQVTQFGKPVTLSCSQTLNHNVMYWYQQKSSQAPKLLFHYYDKDFNNEADTPDNFQSRRPNTSFCFLDIRSPGLGDTAMYLCATSTGTIGVTDTQYFGPGTRLTVL.

The gene calls are TRBV28 and TRBJ1-2, with 12 bases aligning to TRBD1. The germline gives CDR1 MDHEN, CDR2 SYDVKM. J gave up 4 bases and V 6 bases, and 6 bases lay outside the gene matches. There are 15 residues in the CDR3. In DNA form, the CDR3 reads TGTGCCAGCAGGTTGGGGACAGGGGGCGCCTATGGCTACACCTTC. Protein: CASRLGTGGAYGYTF.

The CDR3 DNA is TGTGCCAGCAGCCCGACTTACAGGGTAGGCACAGATACGCAGTATTTT. It specifies CASSPTYRVGTDTQYF. The chain links TRBV28 to TRBJ2-3; possible D gene TRBD1, 6 bases. This CDR3 is built from 16 residues. CDR1 is MDHEN, CDR2 SYDVKM, per germline. V was pared by 6 bases and J by 1 base, with 17 bases between. Supplemented by reference TRBV28 and TRBJ2-3, the full variable domain reads DVKVTQSSRYLVKRTGEKVFLECVQDMDHENMFWYRQDPGLGLRLIYFSYDVKMKEKGDIPEGYSVSREKKERFSLILESASTNQTSMYLCASSPTYRVGTDTQYFGPGTRLTVL.

The CDR3 nucleotides are TGTGCCAGCAGTTTTGCCTGGGGAGATACGCAGTATTTT. It is translated as CASSFAWGDTQYF. The rearrangement uses TRBV28 and TRBJ2-3, with no clear D. CDR3 length equals 13 residues. V lost 3 bases and J lost 5, with 9 bases in between. CDR1 and CDR2 from the germline V gene are MDHEN and SYDVKM. The complete variable domain, with remaining parts taken from reference TRBV28 and TRBJ2-3, reads DVKVTQSSRYLVKRTGEKVFLECVQDMDHENMFWYRQDPGLGLRLIYFSYDVKMKEKGDIPEGYSVSREKKERFSLILESASTNQTSMYLCASSFAWGDTQYFGPGTRLTVL.

This clone has just a few counts. V is TRBV5-1 and J is TRBJ2-7; D may be TRBD1 (6 bases). V was clipped by 6 bases and J by 2 bases, with 15 bases between them. CDR1 is SGHRS, CDR2 YFSETQ, per germline. The CDR3 spans 14 residues. The chain's CDR3 is CASTLTGIPYEQYF. The DNA for the CDR3 is TGCGCCAGCACCCTTACAGGGATTCCCTACGAGCAGTACTTC.

This chain uses TRBV6-1 with TRBJ2-4; D remains unclear. V was cut by 8 bases and J by 0 bases, with 14 bases left in between. The CDR3 has 15 amino acids. Germline V gene data show CDR1 as MNHNS and CDR2 as SASEGT. CDR3 bases: TGTGCCAGCCCAGGACCGATTGGAGCCAAAAACATTCAGTACTTC. Its protein product is CASPGPIGAKNIQYF.

This rearrangement joins TRBV9 to TRBJ2-3, with 8 nucleotides matching TRBD2. Unmatched junction bases numbered 21, after V lost 3 bases and J lost 0 bases. The CDR3 has 21 residues. CDR1 and CDR2 from the germline V gene are SGDLS and YYNGEE. The CDR3 sequence: CASSEISRGAGGLLSTDTQYF. The CDR3 nucleotides read TGTGCCAGCAGCGAAATCTCCCGGGGCGCGGGGGGACTGCTTAGCACAGATACGCAGTATTTT. The variable domain in full, with the rest retrieved from reference TRBV9 and TRBJ2-3, is DSGVTQTPKHLITATGQRVTLRCSPRSGDLSVYWYQQSLDQGLQFLIQYYNGEERAKGNILERFSAQQFPDLHSELNLSSLELGDSALYFCASSEISRGAGGLLSTDTQYFGPGTRLTVL.

The rearrangement uses TRBV27 and TRBJ2-2; 15 bases are a match to TRBD2. Germline V gene lookup returns CDR1 MNHEY and CDR2 SMNVEV (reference sequence). J gave up 2 bases and V 2 bases, and 6 bases lay outside the gene matches. The CDR3 totals 19 residues. The CDR3 DNA sequence: TGTGCCAGCAGTTTACTCGGGACTAGCGGGGGGACAAACACCGGGGAGCTGTTTTTT. Protein: CASSLLGTSGGTNTGELFF.

This chain connects TRBV5-1 to TRBJ2-3; TRBD2 matches at 9 bases. CDR3 length: 15 residues. V lost 0 bases and J lost 1; bases outside the gene matches: 0. CDR1 and CDR2 (germline): SGHRS, YFSETQ. Here the CDR3 DNA reads TGCGCCAGCAGCTTGGCTAGCGGGGGCACAGATACGCAGTATTTT. Translation: CASSLASGGTDTQYF.

The rearrangement joins TRBV7-8 to TRBJ1-1; no firm D call. This CDR3 is 13 amino acids long. Deletions cut 5 bases from V and 4 bases from J, with 11 bases between. Germline V gene sequence: CDR1 SGHVS, CDR2 FQNEAQ. This chain's CDR3 is CASSGLGSTEAFF. Here the CDR3 DNA reads TGTGCCAGCAGCGGATTGGGGTCCACTGAAGCTTTCTTT. Full variable domain (outside the CDR3, taken from reference TRBV7-8 and TRBJ1-1): GAGVSQSPRYKVAKRGQDVALRCDPISGHVSLFWYQQALGQGPEFLTYFQNEAQLDKSGLPSDRFFAERPEGSVSTLKIQRTQQEDSAVYLCASSGLGSTEAFFGQGTRLTVV.

The rearrangement links TRBV7-3 to TRBJ2-1, with 8 bases aligning to TRBD2. CDR1 and CDR2 (germline): SGHTA, FQGTGA. Trimming took 4 bases from V and 1 from J; bases not matched to a gene: 3. This CDR3 has 15 amino acids. DNA for the CDR3: TGTGCCAGCAGCTGGACTAGCCAGTCCTACAATGAGCAGTTCTTC. This encodes CASSWTSQSYNEQFF.

J is TRBJ2-1 and V is TRBV18, with no clear D. Germline values: CDR1 KGHSH, CDR2 LQKENI. This CDR3 has 18 residues. V was cut by 2 bases and J by 0 bases, with 17 bases left in between. CDR3 sequence: CASSPVLSLSSSYNEQFF. CDR3 coding DNA: TGTGCCAGCTCACCAGTGTTGTCCTTATCAAGCTCCTACAATGAGCAGTTCTTC. The whole variable domain, remainder taken from reference TRBV18 and TRBJ2-1, is NAGVMQNPRHLVRRRGQEARLRCSPMKGHSHVYWYRQLPEEGLKFMVYLQKENIIDESGMPKERFSAEFPKEGPSILRIQQVVRGDSAAYFCASSPVLSLSSSYNEQFFGPGTRLTVL.

This chain links TRBV27 with TRBJ2-1; 10 positions match TRBD1. The CDR3 is 14 residues long. Per germline, CDR1 MNHEY and CDR2 SMNVEV (reference sequence). The ends lost 9 bases at V and 4 bases at J; junction bases unmatched: 6. The DNA for the CDR3 is TGTGCCAGTTCCCGGGACAGGGGATACAATGAGCAGTTCTTC. Amino acids: CASSRDRGYNEQFF.

In DNA, the CDR3 is TGTGCCAGCAGTGAAGGGGGCTCTGGGGCCAACGTCCTGACTTTC. Translating it yields CASSEGGSGANVLTF. The chain uses TRBV6-1 and TRBJ2-6; unclear D gene. The CDR3 is 15 amino acids. V lost 1 base, J lost 0 bases, and 4 bases lay in between. The germline V gene has CDR1 MNHNS and CDR2 SASEGT.